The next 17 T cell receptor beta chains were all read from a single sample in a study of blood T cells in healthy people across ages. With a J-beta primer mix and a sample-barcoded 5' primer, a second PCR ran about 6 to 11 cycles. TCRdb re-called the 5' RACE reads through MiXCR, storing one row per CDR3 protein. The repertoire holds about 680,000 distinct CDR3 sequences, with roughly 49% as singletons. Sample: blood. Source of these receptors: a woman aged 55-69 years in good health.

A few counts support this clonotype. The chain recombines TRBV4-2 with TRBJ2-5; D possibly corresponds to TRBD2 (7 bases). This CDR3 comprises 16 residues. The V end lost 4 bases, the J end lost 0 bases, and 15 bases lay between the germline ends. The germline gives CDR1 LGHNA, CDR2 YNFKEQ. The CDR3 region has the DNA TGTGCCAGCAGCCCCCTAGGGGGGGGTTACCAAGAGACCCAGTACTTC. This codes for CASSPLGGGYQETQYF.

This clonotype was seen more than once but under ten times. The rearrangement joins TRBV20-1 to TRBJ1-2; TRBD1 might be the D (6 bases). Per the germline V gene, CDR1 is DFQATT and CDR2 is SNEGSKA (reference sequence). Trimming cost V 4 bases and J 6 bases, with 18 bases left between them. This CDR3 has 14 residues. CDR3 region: CSAIPTQGIDGYTF. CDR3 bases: TGCAGTGCTATCCCCACGCAGGGGATCGATGGCTACACCTTC.

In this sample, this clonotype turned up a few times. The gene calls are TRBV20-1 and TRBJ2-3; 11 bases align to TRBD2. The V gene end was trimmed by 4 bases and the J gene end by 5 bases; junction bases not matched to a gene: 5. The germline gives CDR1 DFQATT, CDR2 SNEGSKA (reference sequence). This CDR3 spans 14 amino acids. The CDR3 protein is CSAKLAGVQDTQYF. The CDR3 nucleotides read TGCAGTGCTAAACTAGCGGGAGTCCAAGATACGCAGTATTTT.

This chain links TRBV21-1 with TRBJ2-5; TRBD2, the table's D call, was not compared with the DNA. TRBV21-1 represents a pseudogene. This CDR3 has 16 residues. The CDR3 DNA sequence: TGTGCCAGCAGCAAGGGGGGGGGACTAGCGGAAAATGAGCAGTACTTC. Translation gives CASSKGGGLAENEQYF.

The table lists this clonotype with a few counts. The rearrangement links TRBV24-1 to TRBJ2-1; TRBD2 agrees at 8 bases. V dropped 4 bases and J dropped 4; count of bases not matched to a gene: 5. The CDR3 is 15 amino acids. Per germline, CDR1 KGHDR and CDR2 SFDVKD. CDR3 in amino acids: CATSDPSGSYNEQFF. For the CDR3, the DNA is TGTGCCACCAGTGACCCTAGCGGGTCTTACAATGAGCAGTTCTTC.

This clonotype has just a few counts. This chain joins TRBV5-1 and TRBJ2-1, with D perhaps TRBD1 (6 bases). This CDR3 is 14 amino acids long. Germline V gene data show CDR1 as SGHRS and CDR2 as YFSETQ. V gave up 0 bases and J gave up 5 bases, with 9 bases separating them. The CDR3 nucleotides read TGCGCCAGCAGCTTGGCCTCAGGGGACAATGAGCAGTTCTTC. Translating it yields CASSLASGDNEQFF.

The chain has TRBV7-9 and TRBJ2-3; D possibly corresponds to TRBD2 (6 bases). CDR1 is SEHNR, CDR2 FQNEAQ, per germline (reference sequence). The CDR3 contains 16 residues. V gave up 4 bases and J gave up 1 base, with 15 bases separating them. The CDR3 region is CASSSPEERGTDTQYF. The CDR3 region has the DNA TGTGCCAGCAGCTCCCCCGAGGAGCGGGGCACAGATACGCAGTATTTT.

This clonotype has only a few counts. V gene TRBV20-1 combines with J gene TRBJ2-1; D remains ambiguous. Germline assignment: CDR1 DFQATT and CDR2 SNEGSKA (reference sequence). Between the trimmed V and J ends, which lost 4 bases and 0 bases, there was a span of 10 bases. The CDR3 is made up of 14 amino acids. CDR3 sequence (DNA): TGCAGTGCTATCGGCAAAAGCTCCTACAATGAGCAGTTCTTC. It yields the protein CSAIGKSSYNEQFF.

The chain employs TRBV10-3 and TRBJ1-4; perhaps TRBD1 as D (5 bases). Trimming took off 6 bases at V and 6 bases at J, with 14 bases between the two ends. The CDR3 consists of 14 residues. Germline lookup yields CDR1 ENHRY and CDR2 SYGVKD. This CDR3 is CAIRAGEGDEKLFF. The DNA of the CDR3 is TGTGCCATCAGGGCGGGGGAAGGGGATGAAAAACTGTTTTTT.

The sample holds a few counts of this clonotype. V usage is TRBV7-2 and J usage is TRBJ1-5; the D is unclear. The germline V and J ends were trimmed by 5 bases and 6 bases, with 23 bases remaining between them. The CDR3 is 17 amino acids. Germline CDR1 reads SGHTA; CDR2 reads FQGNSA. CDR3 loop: CASSPEPRGGLFQPQHF. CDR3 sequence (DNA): TGTGCCAGCAGCCCGGAGCCCCGGGGAGGTCTGTTTCAGCCCCAGCATTTT.

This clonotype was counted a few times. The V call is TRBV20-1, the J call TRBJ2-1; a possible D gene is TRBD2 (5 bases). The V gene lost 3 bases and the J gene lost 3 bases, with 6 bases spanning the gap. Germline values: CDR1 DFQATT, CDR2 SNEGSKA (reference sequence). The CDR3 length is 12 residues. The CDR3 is CSASDYYNEQFF. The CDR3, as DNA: TGCAGTGCTAGCGACTACTACAATGAGCAGTTCTTC.

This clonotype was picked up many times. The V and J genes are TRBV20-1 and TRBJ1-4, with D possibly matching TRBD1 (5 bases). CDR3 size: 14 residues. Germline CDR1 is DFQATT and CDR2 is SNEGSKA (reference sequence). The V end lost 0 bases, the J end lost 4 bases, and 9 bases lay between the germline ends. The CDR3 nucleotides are TGCAGTGCTAGAGATGAGGGGCTTAATGAAAAACTGTTTTTT. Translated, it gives CSARDEGLNEKLFF.

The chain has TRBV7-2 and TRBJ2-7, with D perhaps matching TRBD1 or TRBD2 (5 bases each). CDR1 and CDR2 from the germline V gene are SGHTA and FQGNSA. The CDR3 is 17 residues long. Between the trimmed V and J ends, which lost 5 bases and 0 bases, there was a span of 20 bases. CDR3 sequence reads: CASSTHIRGPSSYEQYF. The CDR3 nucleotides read TGTGCCAGCAGCACTCATATCCGGGGCCCTAGCTCCTACGAGCAGTACTTC.

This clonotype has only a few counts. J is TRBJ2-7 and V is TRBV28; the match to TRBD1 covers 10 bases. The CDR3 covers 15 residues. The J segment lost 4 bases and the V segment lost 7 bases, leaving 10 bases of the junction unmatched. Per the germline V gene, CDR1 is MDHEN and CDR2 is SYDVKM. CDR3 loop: CASNSRDRGLYEQYF. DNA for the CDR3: TGTGCCAGCAATTCGAGGGACAGGGGACTATACGAGCAGTACTTC.

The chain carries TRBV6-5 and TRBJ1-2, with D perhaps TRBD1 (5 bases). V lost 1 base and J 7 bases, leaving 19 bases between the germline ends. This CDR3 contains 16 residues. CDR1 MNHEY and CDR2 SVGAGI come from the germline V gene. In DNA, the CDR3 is TGTGCCAGCAGTTACTTGTCGGCGGGGGTTGCGCGTGGCTACACCTTC. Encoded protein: CASSYLSAGVARGYTF.

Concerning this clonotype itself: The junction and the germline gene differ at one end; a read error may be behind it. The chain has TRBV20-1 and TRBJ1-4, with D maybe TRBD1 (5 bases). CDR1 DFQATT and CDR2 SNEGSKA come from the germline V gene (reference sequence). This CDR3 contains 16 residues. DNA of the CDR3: TGCAGTGCTAGGAAAATTGACAGTGCAACTAATGAAGAACTGTTTTTT. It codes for CSARKIDSATNEELFF.

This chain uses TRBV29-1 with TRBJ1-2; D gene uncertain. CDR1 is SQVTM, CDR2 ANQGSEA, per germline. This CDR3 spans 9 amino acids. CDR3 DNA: TGCAGTTTCGACTATGGCTACACCTTC. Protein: CSFDYGYTF. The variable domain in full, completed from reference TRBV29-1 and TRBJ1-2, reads SAVISQKPSRDICQRGTSLTIQCQVDSQVTMMFWYRQQPGQSLTLIATANQGSEATYESGFVIDKFPISRPNLTFSTLTVSNMSPEDSSIYLCSFDYGYTFGSGTRLTVV.